The subject of this entry is one T cell receptor (beta chain). These data are taken from a study of blood T cell repertoires in COVID-19. On the study more broadly: Spain, Italy and the United States supplied samples that represented acute and convalescent COVID-19. PBMCs, B-cell-depleted T cells, or T cells were the source of the cDNA or gDNA that made up the material.

The CDR3 consists of 15 residues. Unmatched junction bases numbered 7, after V lost 6 bases and J lost 4 bases. Germline V lookup: CDR1 LNHDA, CDR2 SQIVND (reference sequence). In the study's own analysis: Amplifying reference gene primers gave estimates of nucleated cell counts. The table came from immunoSEQ multiplex PCR; TCRdb's copy has only in-frame clones and leaves some out. V and J calls and clone size are those listed in that table; D and trimming were worked out from the DNA. The sample holds tens of thousands of clones; around three quarters are singletons and the top ten take around 15%. This TCR was sampled from a human donor in a cohort sampled during active COVID-19. This chain connects TRBV19 to TRBJ2-5; 11 nucleotides align to TRBD2. Sequencing was carried out using peripheral blood. The CDR3 is CASRGTSGGGETQYF. The CDR3, as DNA: TGTGCCAGTAGAGGGACTAGCGGAGGTGGAGAGACCCAGTACTTC.